This TCR beta chain was identified in a study of CD8 T cells in Susac syndrome. The authors carried out high-throughput sequencing of TCR beta. They applied it to CD8+ and CD4+ T cells obtained from blood. Negative magnetic isolation gave CD8+ and CD4+ cells; FACS enriched CD8+ TEMRA. cDNA came from roughly 0.53 to 1 ug RNA primed by random hexamers. Across 54 Vbeta and 13 Jbeta, TCR beta CDR3 was amplified with immunoSEQ multiplex PCR. TCRdb re-analysed the immunoSEQ multiplex PCR reads in MiXCR, keeping a single row per CDR3 protein. The profile shows some 180,000 distinct CDR3 sequences, just under 95% of them singletons. Comment on this clonotype: Its antigen remains unknown.

Findings and caveats of the study: As the study acknowledged, the number of individuals in its TCR sequencing and HLA analysis was relatively small.

Trimming took 2 bases from V and 5 from J, leaving 7 bases between them. Germline V CDR1 and CDR2: GTSNPN, SVGIG (reference sequence). The length of the CDR3 is 11 residues. The sequence derives from a human donor in good health. Sequenced material: CD4+ T cells from PBMCs. The chain links TRBV30 to TRBJ2-7; D remains unclear. CDR3 coding DNA: TGTGCCTGGAGTACTCGGGACGAGCAGTACTTC. This encodes CAWSTRDEQYF.